What follows describes a single TCR beta chain. The entry originates in a study of blood T cell repertoires in COVID-19. Between the trimmed V and J ends, which lost 0 bases and 0 bases, there was a span of 9 bases. The CDR3 totals 16 residues. In germline, CDR1 is SGHNT, CDR2 YYREEE (reference sequence). Method: immunoSEQ multiplex PCR; TCRdb's copy keeps in-frame clones and lacks some. The repertoire has about 280,000 clones, more than 75% of them found once; the top ten carry over 2%. The clonotype originates from a woman aged 55-69 years in a cohort exposed to, infected with or recovered from COVID-19 (not recorded which). The rearrangement links TRBV5-4 to TRBJ2-2, with TRBD2 as a possible D gene (6 bases). The sample comprised PBMCs or T cells enriched from blood (not recorded which). The CDR3 reads CASSLGGTPNTGELFF. In nucleotides, the CDR3 is TGTGCCAGCAGCTTGGGGGGGACTCCGAACACCGGGGAGCTGTTTTTT.